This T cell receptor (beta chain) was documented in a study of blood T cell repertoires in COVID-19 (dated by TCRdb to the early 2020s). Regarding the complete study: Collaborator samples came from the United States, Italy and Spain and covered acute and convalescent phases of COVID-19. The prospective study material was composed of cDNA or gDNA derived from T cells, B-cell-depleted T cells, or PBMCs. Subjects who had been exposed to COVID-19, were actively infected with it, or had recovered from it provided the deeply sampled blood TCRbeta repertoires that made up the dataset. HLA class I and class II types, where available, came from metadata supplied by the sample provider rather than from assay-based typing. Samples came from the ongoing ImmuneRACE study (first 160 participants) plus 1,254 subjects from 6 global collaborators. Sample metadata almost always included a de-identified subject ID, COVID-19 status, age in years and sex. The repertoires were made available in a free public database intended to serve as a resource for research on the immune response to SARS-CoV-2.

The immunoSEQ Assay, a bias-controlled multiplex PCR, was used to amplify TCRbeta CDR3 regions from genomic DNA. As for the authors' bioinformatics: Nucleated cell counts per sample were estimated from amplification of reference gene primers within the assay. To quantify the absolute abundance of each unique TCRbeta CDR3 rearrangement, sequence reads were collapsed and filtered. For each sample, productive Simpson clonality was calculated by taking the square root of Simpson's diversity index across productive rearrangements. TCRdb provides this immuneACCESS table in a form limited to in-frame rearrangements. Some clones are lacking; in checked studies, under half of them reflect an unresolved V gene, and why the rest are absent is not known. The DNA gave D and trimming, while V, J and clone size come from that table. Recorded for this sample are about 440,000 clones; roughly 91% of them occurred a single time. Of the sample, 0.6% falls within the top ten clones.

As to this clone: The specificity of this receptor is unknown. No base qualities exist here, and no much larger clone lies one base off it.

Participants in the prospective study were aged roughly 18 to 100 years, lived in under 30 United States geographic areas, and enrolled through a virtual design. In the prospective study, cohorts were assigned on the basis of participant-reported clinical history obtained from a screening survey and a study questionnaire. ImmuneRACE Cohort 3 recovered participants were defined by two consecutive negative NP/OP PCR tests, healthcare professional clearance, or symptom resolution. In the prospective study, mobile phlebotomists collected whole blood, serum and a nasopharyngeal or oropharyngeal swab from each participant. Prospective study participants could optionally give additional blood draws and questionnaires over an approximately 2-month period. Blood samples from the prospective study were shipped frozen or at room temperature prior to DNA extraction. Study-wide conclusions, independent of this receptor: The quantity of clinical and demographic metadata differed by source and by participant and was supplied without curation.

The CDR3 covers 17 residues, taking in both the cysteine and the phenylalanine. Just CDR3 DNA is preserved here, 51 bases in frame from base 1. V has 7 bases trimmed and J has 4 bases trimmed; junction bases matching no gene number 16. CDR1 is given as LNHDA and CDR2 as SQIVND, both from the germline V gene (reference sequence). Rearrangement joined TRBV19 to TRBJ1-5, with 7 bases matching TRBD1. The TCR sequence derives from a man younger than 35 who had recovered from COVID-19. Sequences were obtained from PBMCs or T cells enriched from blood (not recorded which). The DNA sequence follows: TGTGCCAGTACCCCAAGGGAACAGGGGATGGGGAATCAGCCCCAGCATTTT. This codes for CASTPREQGMGNQPQHF.